This T cell receptor beta chain comes out of a study of CD8+ T cells in alopecia areata. General study points: While patients received tofacitinib, many expanded lesional clones remained present in scalp and blood.

Regarding this clone: Its antigen is currently unknown.

In germline, CDR1 is LNHNV, CDR2 YYDKDF (reference sequence). The ends lost 2 bases at V and 7 bases at J; junction bases unmatched: 12. The CDR3 is 17 residues long. Extraction of RNA preceded its reverse transcription into cDNA, which served as the sequencing template. TCRdb's copy holds only in-frame clones and misses some; the assay was immunoSEQ multiplex PCR. The table lists 80,000 to 100,000 clones, roughly 40% of them singletons, with less than 20% in the top ten. Treatment reported: oral pan-JAK inhibitor, 5-10 mg twice daily. This sample comprised CD8+ T cells sorted from blood, obtained at week 24, from a patient treated with tofacitinib. The chain couples TRBV15 to TRBJ2-1; the match to TRBD1 covers 9 bases. This TCR came from a human donor with alopecia areata. Here the CDR3 DNA reads TGTGCCACCAGCAGACACGGATCTCGGACAGGGGATAATGAGCAGTTCTTC. Amino acid sequence: CATSRHGSRTGDNEQFF.